Listed here are 11 T cell receptor beta chains from one sample, sequenced in a study of T cell responses to AZD1222 COVID-19 vaccine. Produced via immunoSEQ multiplex PCR; TCRdb's table is partial and in-frame only. In the table there are around 160,000 clones, roughly nine tenths of which are singletons. The sequenced sample was peripheral blood, obtained 28 days after the second AZD1222 dose. These receptors all stem from an adult who received the AZD1222 COVID-19 vaccine.

The genes are TRBV25-1 and TRBJ1-1; no clear D gene. The germline V gene encodes CDR1 MGHDK and CDR2 SYGVNS. Trimming removed 4 bases from V and 6 bases from J, with 6 bases in between. There are 11 residues in the CDR3. CDR3 sequence: CASSGRAEAFF. The CDR3 nucleotides read TGTGCCAGCAGTGGCCGAGCTGAAGCTTTCTTT. Combining the CDR3 with reference TRBV25-1 and TRBJ1-1 gives the whole variable domain EADIYQTPRYLVIGTGKKITLECSQTMGHDKMYWYQQDPGMELHLIHYSYGVNSTEKGDLSSESTVSRIRTEHFPLTLESARPSHTSQYLCASSGRAEAFFGQGTRLTVV.

CDR3 sequence reads: CASQAGSSNQPQHF. Written as DNA, the CDR3 is TGTGCCAGCCAAGCAGGGTCCTCCAATCAGCCCCAGCATTTT. V and J are TRBV2 and TRBJ1-5, with a tentative D call TRBD1 (5 bases). Trimming removed 8 bases at V and 3 bases at J, with 14 bases between. Germline V CDR1 and CDR2: SNHLY, FYNNEI. The CDR3 consists of 14 residues.

J is TRBJ1-2 and V is TRBV4-2; 8 bases agree with TRBD1. V lost 3 bases to trimming and J lost 7 bases; unmatched junction nucleotides: 16. CDR3 length: 17 residues. Germline lookup yields CDR1 LGHNA and CDR2 YNFKEQ. In DNA form, the CDR3 reads TGTGCCAGCAGCCAGGGTGGGGTATGGCAGGGGGCTTTTGGCTACACCTTC. This translates into CASSQGGVWQGAFGYTF.

The rearrangement joins TRBV28 to TRBJ1-3; possibly TRBD1 for D (6 bases). V gave up 8 bases and J gave up 0 bases, with 11 bases separating them. The length of the CDR3 is 14 residues. Germline loops: CDR1 MDHEN, CDR2 SYDVKM. The CDR3 here is CASLGQLSGNTIYF. CDR3 nucleotides: TGTGCCAGCCTAGGACAGCTCTCTGGAAACACCATATATTTT.

The rearrangement joins TRBV2 to TRBJ1-4, with 10 bases that match TRBD1. Losses at the gene ends were 2 bases for V and 6 bases for J; bases not matched to a gene: 3. In germline, CDR1 is SNHLY, CDR2 FYNNEI. The CDR3 runs to 15 residues. The CDR3 region is CASSEFGTGDEKLFF. The CDR3 nucleotides read TGTGCCAGCAGTGAATTTGGGACAGGGGATGAAAAACTGTTTTTT.

The chain recombines TRBV7-8 with TRBJ1-6, with TRBD1 matching over 9 bases. In germline, CDR1 is SGHVS, CDR2 FQNEAQ. With V trimmed by 6 bases and J by 10 bases, 7 bases remained unmatched. The CDR3 contains 14 residues. CDR3 sequence: CASRGGTGKSPLHF. DNA for the CDR3: TGTGCCAGCAGGGGGGGGACAGGGAAGTCACCCCTCCACTTT.

The rearrangement joins TRBV2 to TRBJ1-4, with TRBD1 matching over 10 bases. The junction had 9 bases not matched to a gene; V was cut back by 5 bases and J by 0 bases. The germline V gene has CDR1 SNHLY and CDR2 FYNNEI. The CDR3 consists of 18 residues. The CDR3 DNA sequence: TGTGCCAGCAGTAGACAGGGGGCTGTGCGAGCAACTAATGAAAAACTGTTTTTT. Protein: CASSRQGAVRATNEKLFF.

This sequence joins TRBV6-5 and TRBJ1-6; D is ambiguous. The V end lost 6 bases, the J end lost 7 bases, and 16 bases lay between the germline ends. Germline values: CDR1 MNHEY, CDR2 SVGAGI. CDR3 length: 15 amino acids. The DNA of the CDR3 is TGTGCCAGCAGCGCCAATGTCGGCGCCAATTCACCCCTCCACTTT. Amino acid sequence: CASSANVGANSPLHF.

The rearrangement links TRBV19 to TRBJ1-5; D might be TRBD1 (6 bases). The CDR3 loop spans 16 amino acids. V was clipped by 6 bases and J by 6 bases, with 21 bases between them. Germline values: CDR1 LNHDA, CDR2 SQIVND (reference sequence). CDR3 sequence reads: CASSTEGVRLGQPQHF. The DNA for the CDR3 is TGTGCCAGTAGCACCGAGGGGGTTCGGCTAGGTCAGCCCCAGCATTTT.

The chain couples TRBV7-6 to TRBJ1-1, with D perhaps matching TRBD1 (5 bases). Germline lookup yields CDR1 SGHVS and CDR2 FNYEAQ. V was cut by 5 bases and J by 5 bases, with 18 bases left in between. This CDR3 comprises 15 residues. The CDR3 nucleotides are TGTGCCAGCAGCCCCCAGGGTTCCGCAAATACTGAAGCTTTCTTT. Residues: CASSPQGSANTEAFF.

V is TRBV19 and J is TRBJ1-5; D is unresolved. V lost 1 base and J 0 bases, leaving 7 bases between the germline ends. There are 15 residues in the CDR3. CDR1 and CDR2 (germline): LNHDA, SQIVND (reference sequence). This CDR3 is CASSIGGHSNQPQHF. For the CDR3, the DNA is TGTGCCAGTAGTATAGGCGGTCATAGCAATCAGCCCCAGCATTTT.